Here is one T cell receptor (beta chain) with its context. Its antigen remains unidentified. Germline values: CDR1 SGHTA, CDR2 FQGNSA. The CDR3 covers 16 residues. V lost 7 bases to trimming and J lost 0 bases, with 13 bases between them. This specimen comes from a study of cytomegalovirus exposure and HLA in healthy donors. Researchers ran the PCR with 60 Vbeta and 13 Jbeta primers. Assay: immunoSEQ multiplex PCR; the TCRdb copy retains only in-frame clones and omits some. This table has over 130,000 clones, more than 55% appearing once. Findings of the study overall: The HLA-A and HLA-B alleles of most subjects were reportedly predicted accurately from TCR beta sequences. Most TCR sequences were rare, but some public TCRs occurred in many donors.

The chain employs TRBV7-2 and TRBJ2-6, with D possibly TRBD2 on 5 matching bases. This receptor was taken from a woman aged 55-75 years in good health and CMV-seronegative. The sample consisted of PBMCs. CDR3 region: CASTPGGFSGANVLTF. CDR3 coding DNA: TGTGCCAGCACCCCCGGAGGCTTCTCTGGGGCCAACGTCCTGACTTTC.